This paragraph covers one T cell receptor (beta chain) sequence. What it binds is unknown. This specimen belongs to a study of cytomegalovirus exposure and HLA in healthy donors. Notes on the study in general: The TCR clusters that emerged in the first cohort tended, a later analysis found, to co-occur in the 110 or so validation repertoires.

The protocol was immunoSEQ multiplex PCR, while the TCRdb copy is restricted to in-frame clones and leaves out a portion. The data show about 120,000 clones, 90% to 97% seen once. The CDR3 consists of 18 residues. CDR1 and CDR2 (germline): SGHRS, YFSETQ. The chain combines TRBV5-1 with TRBJ2-5; possible D gene TRBD1, 5 bases. The J call is in doubt because the DNA end fits TRBJ2-7 better. This TCR came from a man younger than 35 in good health and CMV-seronegative. The sample comprised PBMCs. CDR3 nucleotide sequence: TGCGCCAGCAGCTTGGGGTTGGTAGGTCTAGAAGGGGTCTACGAGCAGTACTTC. It encodes CASSLGLVGLEGVYEQYF.